The source of this T cell receptor (beta chain) is a study of OX40 agonist ivuxolimab in advanced cancers. General study results and limits: No antigen was identified for the clonally expanded peripheral T cells. CD8+ T cells averaged more expanded clones than CD4+.

J lost 2 bases, V lost 2 bases, and 7 bases had no gene match. CDR3 length: 16 amino acids. Germline lookup yields CDR1 MRHNA and CDR2 SNTAGT. On this clone itself: The target antigen is unknown.

The assay was immunoSEQ multiplex PCR, and TCRdb's table has in-frame clones only and misses some. The sample has about 78,000 clones, roughly 91% seen once. Baseline, cycle 4 day 1, and cycle 7 day 1 were the blood sampling points. The clonotype was recovered from an adult with an advanced solid tumor such as melanoma, head and neck, liver or kidney cancer. The specimen was CD4+ or CD8+ T cells sorted from blood, collected in a trial of the OX40 agonist ivuxolimab. The V gene is TRBV6-4, the J gene TRBJ1-2; 8 bases fit TRBD1. Written as DNA, the CDR3 is TGTGCCAGCAGTGACCCGAGGACAGGGTGGAACTATGGCTACACCTTC. It is translated as CASSDPRTGWNYGYTF.